This T cell receptor beta chain was retrieved from a study of blood T cell repertoires in COVID-19. The overall study: Sites across the United States, Italy and Spain contributed samples from acute and convalescent COVID-19.

As processed by the authors: Cell counts per sample came from amplifying reference gene primers. Clones were read by immunoSEQ multiplex PCR, and TCRdb kept only the in-frame ones, dropping some. The V and J calls and clone size were taken over from that table, and D and trimming were inferred from the DNA. The data contain 290,000 or so clones, around 90% of them singletons. The receptor was derived from a man aged 18 to 29 with active or convalescent COVID-19. The sample comprised peripheral blood.

The chain's CDR3 is CASSLGLNYGYTF. The CDR3 region has the DNA TGTGCCAGTAGCCTCGGACTGAATTATGGCTACACCTTC. V and J are TRBV19 and TRBJ1-2; D remains ambiguous. V lost 6 bases to trimming and J lost 5 bases, with 13 bases between them. The germline CDR1 and CDR2 sequences are LNHDA and SQIVND (reference sequence). The CDR3 covers 13 residues.